Listed below are T cell receptor beta chains from one sample, sequenced in a study of T cells in Graves' hyperthyroidism and ophthalmopathy. TCRdb independently ran MiXCR on the multiplex PCR reads; one entry per CDR3 protein. The sample lists 650,000 to 700,000 distinct CDR3 sequences, 15% to 20% seen once, with roughly 15% in the top ten. Sequencing was done on a sample of blood. Receptor source: a man aged 45-60 years with Graves' hyperthyroidism. Each CDR3 is given with its conserved first and last residue.

j_gene: TRBJ2-2
v_gene: TRBV28
CDR3aa: CVSTLTEGTGELFF

j_gene: TRBJ2-7
v_gene: TRBV29-1
CDR3aa: CSVERQGSYEQYF

j_gene: TRBJ1-5
v_gene: TRBV7-8
CDR3aa: CASSLEPWDIEHYSNQPQHF

j_gene: TRBJ1-1
v_gene: TRBV18
CDR3aa: CASSPIGQVNTEAFF

j_gene: TRBJ2-5
v_gene: TRBV27
CDR3aa: CASSLFREETQYF

j_gene: TRBJ1-1
v_gene: TRBV24-1
CDR3aa: CATPLLTENTEAFF

j_gene: TRBJ1-2
v_gene: TRBV14
CDR3aa: CASRPTIGQDPANYGYTF

j_gene: TRBJ1-2
v_gene: TRBV7-8
CDR3aa: CASSTPPDRGYTF

j_gene: TRBJ2-3
v_gene: TRBV14
CDR3aa: CASSQDQGLAPGTDTQYF

j_gene: TRBJ1-1
v_gene: TRBV3-1
CDR3aa: CASSQERARGTEAFF